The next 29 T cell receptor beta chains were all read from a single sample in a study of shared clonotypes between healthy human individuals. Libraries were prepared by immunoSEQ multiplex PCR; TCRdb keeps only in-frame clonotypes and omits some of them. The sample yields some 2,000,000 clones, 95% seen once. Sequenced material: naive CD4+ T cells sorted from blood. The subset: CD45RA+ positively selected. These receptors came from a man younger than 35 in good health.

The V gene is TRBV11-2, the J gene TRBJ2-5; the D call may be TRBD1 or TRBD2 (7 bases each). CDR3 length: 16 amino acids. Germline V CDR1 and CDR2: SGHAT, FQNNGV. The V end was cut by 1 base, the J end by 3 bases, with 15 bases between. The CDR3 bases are TGTGCCAGCAGCTTAGGAGGGGGCCGGGGGGAAGAGACCCAGTACTTC. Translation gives CASSLGGGRGEETQYF. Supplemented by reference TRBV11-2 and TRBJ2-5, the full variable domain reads EAGVAQSPRYKIIEKRQSVAFWCNPISGHATLYWYQQILGQGPKLLIQFQNNGVVDDSQLPKDRFSAERLKGVDSTLKIQPAKLEDSAVYLCASSLGGGRGEETQYFGPGTRLLVL.

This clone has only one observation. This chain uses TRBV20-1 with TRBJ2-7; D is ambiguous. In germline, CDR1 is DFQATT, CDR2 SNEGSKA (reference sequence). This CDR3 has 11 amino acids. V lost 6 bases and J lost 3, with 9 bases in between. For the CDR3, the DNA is TGCAGTGCCACACGAATCTACGAGCAGTACTTC. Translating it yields CSATRIYEQYF.

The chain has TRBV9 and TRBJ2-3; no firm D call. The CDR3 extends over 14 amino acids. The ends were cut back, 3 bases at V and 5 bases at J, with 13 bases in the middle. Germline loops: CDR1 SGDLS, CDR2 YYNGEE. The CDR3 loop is CASSDRRNLDTQYF. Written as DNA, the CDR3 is TGTGCCAGCAGCGATAGACGGAATTTAGATACGCAGTATTTT.

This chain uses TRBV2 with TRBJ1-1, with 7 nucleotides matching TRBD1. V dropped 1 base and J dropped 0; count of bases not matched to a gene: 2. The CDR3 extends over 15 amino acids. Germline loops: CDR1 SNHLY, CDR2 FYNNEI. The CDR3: CASSEDRGVNTEAFF. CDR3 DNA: TGTGCCAGCAGTGAAGACAGGGGAGTGAACACTGAAGCTTTCTTT.

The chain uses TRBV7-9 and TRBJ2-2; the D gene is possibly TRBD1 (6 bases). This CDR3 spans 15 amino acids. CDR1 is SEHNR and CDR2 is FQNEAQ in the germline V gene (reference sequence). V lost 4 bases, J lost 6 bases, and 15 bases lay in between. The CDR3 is CASSSLSTGPGELFF. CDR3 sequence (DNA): TGTGCCAGCAGCTCTCTATCGACAGGCCCCGGGGAGCTGTTTTTT.

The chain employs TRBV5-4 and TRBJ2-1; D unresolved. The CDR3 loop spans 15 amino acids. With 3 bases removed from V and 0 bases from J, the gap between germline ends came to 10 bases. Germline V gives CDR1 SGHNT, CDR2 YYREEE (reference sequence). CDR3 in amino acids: CASSSQLSSYNEQFF. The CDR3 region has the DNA TGTGCCAGCAGCTCGCAGCTTAGCTCCTACAATGAGCAGTTCTTC. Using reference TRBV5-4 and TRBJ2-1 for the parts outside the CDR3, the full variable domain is ETGVTQSPTHLIKTRGQQVTLRCSSQSGHNTVSWYQQALGQGPQFIFQYYREEENGRGNFPPRFSGLQFPNYSSELNVNALELDDSALYLCASSSQLSSYNEQFFGPGTRLTVL.

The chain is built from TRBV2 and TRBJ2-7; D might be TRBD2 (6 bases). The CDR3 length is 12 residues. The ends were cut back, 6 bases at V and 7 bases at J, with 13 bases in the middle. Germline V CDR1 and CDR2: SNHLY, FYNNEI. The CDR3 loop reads CASSGTLGEQYF. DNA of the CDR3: TGTGCCAGCAGCGGGACTCTTGGAGAGCAGTACTTC.

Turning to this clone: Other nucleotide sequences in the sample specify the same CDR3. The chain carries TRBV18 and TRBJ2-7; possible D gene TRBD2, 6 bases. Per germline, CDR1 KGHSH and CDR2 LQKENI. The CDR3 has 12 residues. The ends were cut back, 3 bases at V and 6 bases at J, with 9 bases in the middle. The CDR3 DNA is TGTGCCAGCTCACCCCTGGGAGGCGAGCAGTACTTC. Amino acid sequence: CASSPLGGEQYF.

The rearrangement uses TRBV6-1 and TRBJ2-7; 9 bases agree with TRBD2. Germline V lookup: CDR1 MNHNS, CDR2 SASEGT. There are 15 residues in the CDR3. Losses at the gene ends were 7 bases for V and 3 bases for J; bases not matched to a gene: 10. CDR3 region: CASKEIAGVGYEQYF. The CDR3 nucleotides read TGTGCCAGCAAGGAGATAGCGGGGGTCGGCTACGAGCAGTACTTC.

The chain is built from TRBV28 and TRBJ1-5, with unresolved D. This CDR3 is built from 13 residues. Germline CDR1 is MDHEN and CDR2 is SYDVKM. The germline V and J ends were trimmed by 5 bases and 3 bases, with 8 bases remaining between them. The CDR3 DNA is TGTGCCAGCAGTCCACAGTTCAATCAGCCCCAGCATTTT. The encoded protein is CASSPQFNQPQHF. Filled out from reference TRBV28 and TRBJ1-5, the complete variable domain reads DVKVTQSSRYLVKRTGEKVFLECVQDMDHENMFWYRQDPGLGLRLIYFSYDVKMKEKGDIPEGYSVSREKKERFSLILESASTNQTSMYLCASSPQFNQPQHFGDGTRLSIL.

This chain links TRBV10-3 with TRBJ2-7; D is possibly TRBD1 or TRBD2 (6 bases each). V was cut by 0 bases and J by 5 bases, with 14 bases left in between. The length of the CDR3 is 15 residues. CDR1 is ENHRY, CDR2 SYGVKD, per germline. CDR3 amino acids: CAISESGLGGDEQYF. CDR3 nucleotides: TGTGCCATCAGTGAGTCGGGATTGGGGGGCGACGAGCAGTACTTC.

Here the CDR3 reads CASGRGQGAEKLFF. Here the CDR3 DNA reads TGTGCCAGCGGGAGGGGTCAGGGAGCTGAAAAACTGTTTTTT. The chain joins TRBV2 to TRBJ1-4, with a possible D match to TRBD1 (5 bases). CDR1 and CDR2 (germline): SNHLY, FYNNEI. There are 14 residues in the CDR3. The ends were cut back, 8 bases at V and 7 bases at J, with 17 bases in the middle.

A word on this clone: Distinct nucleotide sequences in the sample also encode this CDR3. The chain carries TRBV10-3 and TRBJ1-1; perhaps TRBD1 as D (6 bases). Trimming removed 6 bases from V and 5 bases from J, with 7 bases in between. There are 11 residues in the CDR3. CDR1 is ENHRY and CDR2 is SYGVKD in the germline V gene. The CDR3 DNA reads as TGTGCCATCAGCACAGGGACTGAAGCTTTCTTT. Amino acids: CAISTGTEAFF.

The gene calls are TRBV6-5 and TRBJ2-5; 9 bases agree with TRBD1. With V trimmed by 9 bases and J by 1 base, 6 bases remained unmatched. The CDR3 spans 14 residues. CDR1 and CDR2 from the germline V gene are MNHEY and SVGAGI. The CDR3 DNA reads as TGTGCCAGTACTAGGACAGGGGTCCAAGAGACCCAGTACTTC. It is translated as CASTRTGVQETQYF.

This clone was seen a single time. CDR3 amino acids: CASSVPGTTEAFF. CDR3 in DNA: TGTGCCAGCAGTGTACCAGGGACTACTGAAGCTTTCTTT. The gene calls are TRBV6-5 and TRBJ1-1; maybe TRBD1 (5 bases). V was pared by 5 bases and J by 5 bases, with 12 bases between. This CDR3 comprises 13 residues. Germline V gives CDR1 MNHEY, CDR2 SVGAGI.

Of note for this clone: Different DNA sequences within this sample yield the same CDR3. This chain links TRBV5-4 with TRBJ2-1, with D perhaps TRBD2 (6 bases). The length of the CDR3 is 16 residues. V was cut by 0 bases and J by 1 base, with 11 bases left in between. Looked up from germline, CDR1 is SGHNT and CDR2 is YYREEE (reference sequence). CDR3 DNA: TGTGCCAGCAGCTTGGCCGGGAGAGGGTCCTACAATGAGCAGTTCTTC. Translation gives CASSLAGRGSYNEQFF.

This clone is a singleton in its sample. CDR3 sequence (DNA): TGTGCCACCAGCACCCTTAGCCAAGGTGAGCAGTTCTTC. This encodes CATSTLSQGEQFF. The chain has TRBV15 and TRBJ2-1, with D unresolved. The CDR3 is made up of 13 amino acids. The V gene lost 4 bases and the J gene lost 9 bases, with 13 bases spanning the gap. Germline-derived CDR1 and CDR2 are LNHNV and YYDKDF (reference sequence).

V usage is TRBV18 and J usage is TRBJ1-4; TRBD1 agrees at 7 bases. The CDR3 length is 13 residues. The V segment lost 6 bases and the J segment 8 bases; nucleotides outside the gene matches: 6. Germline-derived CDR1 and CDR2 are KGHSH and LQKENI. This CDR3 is CASSPNRGEKLFF. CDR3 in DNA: TGTGCCAGCTCGCCTAACAGGGGAGAAAAACTGTTTTTT.

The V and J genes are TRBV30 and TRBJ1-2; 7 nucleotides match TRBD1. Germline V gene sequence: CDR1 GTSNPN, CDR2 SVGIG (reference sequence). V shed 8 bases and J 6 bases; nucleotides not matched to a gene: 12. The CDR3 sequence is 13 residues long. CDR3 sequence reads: CALRLTGRNGYTF. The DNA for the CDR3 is TGTGCCCTTCGACTGACAGGGCGGAATGGCTACACCTTC.

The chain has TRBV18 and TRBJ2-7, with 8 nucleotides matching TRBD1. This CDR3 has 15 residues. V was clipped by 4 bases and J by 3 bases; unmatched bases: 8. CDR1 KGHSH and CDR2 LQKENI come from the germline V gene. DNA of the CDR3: TGTGCCAGCTCACGGGACAGGTTCCCACTCTACGAGCAGTACTTC. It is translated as CASSRDRFPLYEQYF. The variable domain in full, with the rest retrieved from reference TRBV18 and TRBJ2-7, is NAGVMQNPRHLVRRRGQEARLRCSPMKGHSHVYWYRQLPEEGLKFMVYLQKENIIDESGMPKERFSAEFPKEGPSILRIQQVVRGDSAAYFCASSRDRFPLYEQYFGPGTRLTVT.

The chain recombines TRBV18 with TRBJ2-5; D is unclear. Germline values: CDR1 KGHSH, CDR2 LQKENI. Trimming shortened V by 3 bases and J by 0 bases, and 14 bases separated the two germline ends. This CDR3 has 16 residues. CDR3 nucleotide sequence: TGTGCCAGCTCACCCCCCTCGGCCCGGTACCAAGAGACCCAGTACTTC. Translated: CASSPPSARYQETQYF.

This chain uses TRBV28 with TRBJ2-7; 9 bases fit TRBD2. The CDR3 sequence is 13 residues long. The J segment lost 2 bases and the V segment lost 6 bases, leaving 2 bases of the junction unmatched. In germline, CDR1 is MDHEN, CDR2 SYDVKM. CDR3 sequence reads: CASRSSGTYEQYF. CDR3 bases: TGTGCCAGCAGATCTAGCGGGACCTACGAGCAGTACTTC.

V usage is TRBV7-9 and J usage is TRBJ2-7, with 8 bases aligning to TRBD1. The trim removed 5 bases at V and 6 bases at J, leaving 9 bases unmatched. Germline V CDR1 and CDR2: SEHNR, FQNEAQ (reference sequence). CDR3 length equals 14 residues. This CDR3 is CASSPTGASSEQYF. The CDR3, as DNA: TGTGCCAGCAGCCCGACAGGGGCTAGCTCCGAGCAGTACTTC. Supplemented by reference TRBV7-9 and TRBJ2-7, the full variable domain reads DTGVSQNPRHKITKRGQNVTFRCDPISEHNRLYWYRQTLGQGPEFLTYFQNEAQLEKSRLLSDRFSAERPKGSFSTLEIQRTEQGDSAMYLCASSPTGASSEQYFGPGTRLTVT.

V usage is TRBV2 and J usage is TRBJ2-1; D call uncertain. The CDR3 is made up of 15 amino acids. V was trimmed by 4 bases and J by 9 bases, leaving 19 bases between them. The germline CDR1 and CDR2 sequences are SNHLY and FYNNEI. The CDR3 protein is CASSGTRASITEQFF. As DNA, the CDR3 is TGTGCCAGCAGTGGGACCCGTGCCAGTATTACTGAGCAGTTCTTC. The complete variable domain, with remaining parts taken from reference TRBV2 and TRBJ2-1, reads EPEVTQTPSHQVTQMGQEVILRCVPISNHLYFYWYRQILGQKVEFLVSFYNNEISEKSEIFDDQFSVERPDGSNFTLKIRSTKLEDSAMYFCASSGTRASITEQFFGPGTRLTVL.

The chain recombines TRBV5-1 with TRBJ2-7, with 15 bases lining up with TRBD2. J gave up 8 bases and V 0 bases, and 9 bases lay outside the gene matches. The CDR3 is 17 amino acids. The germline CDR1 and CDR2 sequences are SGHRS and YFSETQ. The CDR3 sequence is CASSLDQRTSGRAKQYF. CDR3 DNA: TGCGCCAGCAGCTTGGACCAAAGGACTAGCGGGAGGGCTAAGCAGTACTTC.

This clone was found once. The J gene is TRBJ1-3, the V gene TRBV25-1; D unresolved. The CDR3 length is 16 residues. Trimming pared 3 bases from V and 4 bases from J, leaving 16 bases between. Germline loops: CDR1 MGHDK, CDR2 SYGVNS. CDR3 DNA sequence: TGTGCCAGCAGTGAGTCCGGGAAACCAGAAGGAAACACCATATATTTT. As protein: CASSESGKPEGNTIYF.

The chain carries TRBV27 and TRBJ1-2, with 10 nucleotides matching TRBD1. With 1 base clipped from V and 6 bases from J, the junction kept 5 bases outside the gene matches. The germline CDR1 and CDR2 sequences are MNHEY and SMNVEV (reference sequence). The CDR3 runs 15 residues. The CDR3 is CASSLYPGTGDGYTF. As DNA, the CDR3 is TGTGCCAGCAGTTTATACCCCGGGACAGGGGATGGCTACACCTTC.

DNA of the CDR3: TGTGCCAGCAGCTCGGGACAGGGACCCACCGGGGAGCTGTTTTTT. Translating gives CASSSGQGPTGELFF. The V call is TRBV7-9, the J call TRBJ2-2; 9 bases fit TRBD1. The CDR3 is 15 amino acids. Losses at the gene ends were 4 bases for V and 4 bases for J; bases not matched to a gene: 4. Germline V gives CDR1 SEHNR, CDR2 FQNEAQ (reference sequence).

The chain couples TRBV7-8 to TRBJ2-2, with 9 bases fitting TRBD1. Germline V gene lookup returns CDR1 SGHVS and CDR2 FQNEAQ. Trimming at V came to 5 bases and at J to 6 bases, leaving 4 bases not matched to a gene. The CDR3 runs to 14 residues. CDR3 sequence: CASSQRDRAGELFF. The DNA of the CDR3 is TGTGCCAGCAGCCAACGGGACAGGGCCGGGGAGCTGTTTTTT.